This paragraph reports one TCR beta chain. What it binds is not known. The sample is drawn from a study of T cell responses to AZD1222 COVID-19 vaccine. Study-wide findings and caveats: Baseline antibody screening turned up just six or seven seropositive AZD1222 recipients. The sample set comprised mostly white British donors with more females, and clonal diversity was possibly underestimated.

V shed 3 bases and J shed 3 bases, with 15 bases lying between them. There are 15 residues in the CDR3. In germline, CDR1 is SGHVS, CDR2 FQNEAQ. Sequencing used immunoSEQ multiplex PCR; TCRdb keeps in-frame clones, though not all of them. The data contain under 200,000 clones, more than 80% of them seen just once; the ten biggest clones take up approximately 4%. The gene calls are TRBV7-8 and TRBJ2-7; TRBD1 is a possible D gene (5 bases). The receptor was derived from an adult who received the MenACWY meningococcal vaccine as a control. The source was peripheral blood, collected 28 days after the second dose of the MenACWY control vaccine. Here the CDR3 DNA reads TGTGCCAGCAGCTTTGGCAGGGCCGCTAACTACGAGCAGTACTTC. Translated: CASSFGRAANYEQYF.